This record concerns one TCR beta chain sequence. Which antigen it targets is not known. It has no much larger one-base neighbor in the sample; base qualities were not kept. The data belong to a study of T cell changes during pregnancy in multiple sclerosis (dated by TCRdb to about 2019). At the level of the whole study: The study looked at changes in the T cell repertoire across pregnancy in women with multiple sclerosis.

Unmatched junction bases come to 11, with V trimmed by 3 bases and J by 0 bases. Reading from cysteine to phenylalanine, the CDR3 counts 19 amino acids. The DNA shown is the 57-base CDR3, in frame from base 1. The CDR1 and CDR2 encoded by the germline V gene are SNHLY and FYNNEI. Library prep was done by the immunoSEQ multiplex PCR assay. TCRdb provides this immuneACCESS table in a form limited to in-frame rearrangements. Some clones are lacking; in checked studies, under half of them reflect an unresolved V gene, and why the rest are absent is not known. The sample includes roughly 64,000 clones, with approximately 92% observed a single time. The ten biggest clones cover 1.4% of the sample.

The rearranged segments are TRBV2 and TRBJ2-2, and TRBD2 aligns with 9 junction nucleotides. The material sequenced was peripheral blood, taken in the second trimester of pregnancy. The source is a female donor with multiple sclerosis, enrolled in a pregnancy study. CDR3 loop: CASSELGLATDSNTGELFF. Here is the DNA: TGTGCCAGCAGTGAGTTAGGACTAGCGACAGACTCGAACACCGGGGAGCTGTTTTTT.